Listed here are 6 T cell receptor beta chains from one sample, sequenced in a study of blood T cell repertoires in COVID-19 (dated by TCRdb to between 2020 and 2021). Library preparation employed the immunoSEQ multiplex PCR assay. Here the immuneACCESS table is served through TCRdb, limited to in-frame sequences with V and J called. Missing clones are a known gap in these copies; in checked studies unresolved V genes cover under half, and the rest lacks a known reason. This sample holds roughly 160,000 clones; about four fifths were observed only once. The top ten clonotypes cover approximately 18% of the sample. Sequencing was carried out using peripheral blood. These receptors were collected from an older woman who had recovered from COVID-19.

The chain carries TRBV10-3 and TRBJ1-4; D may be TRBD1 (5 bases). The length of the CDR3 is 14 residues. CDR1 is ENHRY and CDR2 is SYGVKD in the germline V gene. The germline V and J ends were trimmed by 6 bases and 4 bases, with 12 bases remaining between them. The CDR3 reads CAIRGGRHNEKLFF. CDR3 DNA sequence: TGTGCCATCAGGGGGGGAAGGCATAATGAAAAACTGTTTTTT.

The chain employs TRBV7-3 and TRBJ2-3; D not resolved. The CDR3 contains 13 residues. From germline, CDR1 is SGHTA and CDR2 FQGTGA. V was trimmed by 5 bases and J by 5 bases, leaving 11 bases between them. The CDR3 sequence is CASSPSVLDTQYF. DNA for the CDR3: TGTGCCAGCAGCCCCTCCGTTCTAGATACGCAGTATTTT.

This chain joins TRBV30 and TRBJ1-5; D remains unclear. The CDR3 sequence is 13 residues long. From germline, CDR1 is GTSNPN and CDR2 SVGIG (reference sequence). V gave up 0 bases and J gave up 4 bases, with 7 bases separating them. The CDR3 is CAWSVRDNQPQHF. As DNA, the CDR3 is TGTGCCTGGAGTGTGAGAGATAATCAGCCCCAGCATTTT.

This clone was detected only a few times. This rearrangement joins TRBV6-5 to TRBJ2-3; D is perhaps TRBD1 (7 bases). The germline V gene encodes CDR1 MNHEY and CDR2 SVGAGI. V lost 6 bases and J 6 bases, leaving 10 bases between the germline ends. This CDR3 region has 12 residues. In DNA, the CDR3 is TGTGCCAGCAGGGCAGGGGGGGATACGCAGTATTTT. It yields the protein CASRAGGDTQYF.

The chain uses TRBV5-4 and TRBJ1-1; D might be TRBD1 (5 bases). The CDR3 has 15 residues. CDR1 is SGHNT and CDR2 is YYREEE in the germline V gene (reference sequence). V dropped 4 bases and J dropped 3 bases, with 16 bases sitting between them. CDR3 loop: CASSHRASGHTEAFF. For the CDR3, the DNA is TGTGCCAGCAGCCACCGGGCCTCAGGGCACACTGAAGCTTTCTTT.

The V and J genes are TRBV9 and TRBJ2-6; TRBD1 matches 12 bases. Germline CDR1 is SGDLS and CDR2 is YYNGEE. CDR3 length: 20 amino acids. V shed 4 bases and J 0 bases; nucleotides not matched to a gene: 11. The CDR3 nucleotides read TGTGCCAGCAGCCCCGGGACAGGGGGCAGGGGGGGCTCTGGGGCCAACGTCCTGACTTTC. Protein product: CASSPGTGGRGGSGANVLTF.